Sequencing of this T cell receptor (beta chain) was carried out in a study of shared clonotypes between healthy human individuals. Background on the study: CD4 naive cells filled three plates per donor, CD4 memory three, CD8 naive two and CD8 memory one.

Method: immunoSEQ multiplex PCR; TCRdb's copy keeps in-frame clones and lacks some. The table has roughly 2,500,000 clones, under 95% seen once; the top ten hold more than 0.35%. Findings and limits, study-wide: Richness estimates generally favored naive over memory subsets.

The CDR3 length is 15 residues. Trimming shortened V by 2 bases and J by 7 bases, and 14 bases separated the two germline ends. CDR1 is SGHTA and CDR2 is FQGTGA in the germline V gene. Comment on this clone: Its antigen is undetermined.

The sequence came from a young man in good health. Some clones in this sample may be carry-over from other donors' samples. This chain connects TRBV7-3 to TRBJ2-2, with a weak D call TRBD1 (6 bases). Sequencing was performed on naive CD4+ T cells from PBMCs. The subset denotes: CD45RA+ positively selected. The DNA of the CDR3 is TGTGCCAGCAGCTTAGTACAGGGTGTAGGCGGGGAGCTGTTTTTT. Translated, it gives CASSLVQGVGGELFF.